The source of this T cell receptor beta chain is a study of OX40 agonist ivuxolimab in advanced cancers. Turning to the study itself: The patients received ivuxolimab by intravenous route every 2 weeks at 0.01 to 10 mg/kg. People in dose escalation had one of these cancers: hepatocellular carcinoma, melanoma, renal cell or head and neck cancer. Study-wide findings and caveats: CD8+ T cells averaged more expanded clones than CD4+.

From germline, CDR1 is MGHRA and CDR2 YSYEKL. V was pared by 1 base and J by 4 bases, with 10 bases of the junction left unmatched. The CDR3 covers 17 residues. Repertoires were generated with immunoSEQ multiplex PCR, while TCRdb's copy carries only in-frame clones and drops some. Among about 58,000 clones, over 80% were seen once, and the ten largest hold roughly 2.8%. Note on this clone: Its antigen is unknown.

The sequence was obtained from an adult with an advanced solid tumor such as melanoma, head and neck, liver or kidney cancer. Sample: CD4+ or CD8+ T cells sorted from blood, taken in a trial of the OX40 agonist ivuxolimab. The chain joins TRBV4-1 to TRBJ1-3; 7 bases align to TRBD1. The DNA of the CDR3 is TGCGCCAGCAGCCAAGGGACAGGCCGCCAAGGAGGAAACACCATATATTTT. Its protein is CASSQGTGRQGGNTIYF.